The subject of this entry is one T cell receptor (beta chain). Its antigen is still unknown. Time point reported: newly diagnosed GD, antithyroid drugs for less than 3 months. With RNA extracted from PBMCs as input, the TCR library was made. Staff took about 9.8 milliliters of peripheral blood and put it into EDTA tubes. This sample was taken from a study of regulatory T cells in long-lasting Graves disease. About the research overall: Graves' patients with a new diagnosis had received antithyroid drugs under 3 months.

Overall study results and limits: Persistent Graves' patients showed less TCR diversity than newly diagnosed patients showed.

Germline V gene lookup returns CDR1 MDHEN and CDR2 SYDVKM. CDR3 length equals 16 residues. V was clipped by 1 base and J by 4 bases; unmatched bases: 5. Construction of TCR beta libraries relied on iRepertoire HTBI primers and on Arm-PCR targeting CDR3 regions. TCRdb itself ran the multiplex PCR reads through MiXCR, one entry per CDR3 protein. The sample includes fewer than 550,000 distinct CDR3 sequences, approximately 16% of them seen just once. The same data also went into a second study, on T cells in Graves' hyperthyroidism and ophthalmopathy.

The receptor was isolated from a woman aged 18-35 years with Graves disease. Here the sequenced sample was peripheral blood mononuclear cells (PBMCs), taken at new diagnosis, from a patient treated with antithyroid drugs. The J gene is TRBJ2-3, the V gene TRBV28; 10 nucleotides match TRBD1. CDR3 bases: TGTGCCAGCAGTTTATCCGACAGGGGGCGATCAGATACGCAGTATTTT. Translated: CASSLSDRGRSDTQYF. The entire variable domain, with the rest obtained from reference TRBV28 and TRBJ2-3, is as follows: DVKVTQSSRYLVKRTGEKVFLECVQDMDHENMFWYRQDPGLGLRLIYFSYDVKMKEKGDIPEGYSVSREKKERFSLILESASTNQTSMYLCASSLSDRGRSDTQYFGPGTRLTVL.